This TCR beta chain was documented in a study of T cell responses to AZD1222 COVID-19 vaccine. Study observations and caveats: In a largely white British group with more females than males, clonal diversity was possibly underestimated.

V dropped 5 bases and J dropped 5; count of bases not matched to a gene: 12. The CDR3 has 17 amino acids. From germline, CDR1 is LNHDA and CDR2 SQIVND (reference sequence). Sequenced by immunoSEQ multiplex PCR; TCRdb stores in-frame clones only, minus some. In the table there are over 100,000 clones, more than 75% of which are singletons. This clone was picked up one time. Its target is unknown. This chain connects TRBV19 to TRBJ1-5, with 10 bases that match TRBD1. The sequence was collected from an adult in good health. The sequencing used peripheral blood, collected on day 0 of AZD1222 vaccination. The CDR3 coding sequence is TGTGCCAGTAGTTTCACACTGGACAGGGGGGTCTATCAGCCCCAGCATTTT. The encoded protein is CASSFTLDRGVYQPQHF.